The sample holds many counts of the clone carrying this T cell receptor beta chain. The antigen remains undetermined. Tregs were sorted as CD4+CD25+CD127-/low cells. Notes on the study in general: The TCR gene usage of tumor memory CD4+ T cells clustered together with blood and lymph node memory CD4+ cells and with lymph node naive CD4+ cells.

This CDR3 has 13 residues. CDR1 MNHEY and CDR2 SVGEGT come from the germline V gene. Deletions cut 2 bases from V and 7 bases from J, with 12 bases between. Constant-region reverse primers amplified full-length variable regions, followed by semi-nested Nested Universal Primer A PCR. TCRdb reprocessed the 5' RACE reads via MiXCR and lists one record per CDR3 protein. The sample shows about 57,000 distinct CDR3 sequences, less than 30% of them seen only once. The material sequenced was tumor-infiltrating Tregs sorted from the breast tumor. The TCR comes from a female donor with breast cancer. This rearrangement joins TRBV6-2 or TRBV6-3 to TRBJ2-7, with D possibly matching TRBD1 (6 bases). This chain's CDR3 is CASSYVEGGEQYF. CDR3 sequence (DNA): TGTGCCAGCAGTTACGTTGAAGGGGGTGAGCAGTACTTC.